These 17 T cell receptor beta chains originate from one sample sequenced in a study of regulatory T cells. The study, taken as a whole, reports: Hydrophobic residues at CDR3 positions 6 and 7 were enriched in conventional CD4+ T cells of CD3G-deficient patients.

The primer mix had 52 TRBV and 13 TRBJ primers. Clones were sequenced by immunoSEQ multiplex PCR, and TCRdb holds only the in-frame ones, with some missing. The data show about 23,000 clones, 88% seen once. Antigens of these TCRs are unknown. The sequencing input was conventional CD4+ T cells sorted from blood. These receptors were taken from a child aged 5 to 17 with CD3G deficiency.

The rearrangement uses TRBV6-1 and TRBJ1-2; TRBD1 aligns across 10 bases. This CDR3 is built from 15 residues. Germline V gives CDR1 MNHNS, CDR2 SASEGT. The J segment lost 7 bases and the V segment lost 6 bases, leaving 11 bases of the junction unmatched. The CDR3 DNA reads as TGTGCCAGCAGCCAAAAAGGGGACAGGGGATCTGGCTACACCTTC. Encoded protein: CASSQKGDRGSGYTF.

V and J are TRBV5-1 and TRBJ2-7, with 7 bases aligning to TRBD1. Germline-derived CDR1 and CDR2 are SGHRS and YFSETQ. V dropped 4 bases and J dropped 5; count of bases not matched to a gene: 6. The CDR3 has 13 amino acids. The CDR3 DNA follows: TGCGCCAGCAGCCTCACAGGGGCCGACGAGCAGTACTTC. It yields the protein CASSLTGADEQYF.

The chain employs TRBV18 and TRBJ2-5, with a tentative D call TRBD2 (6 bases). The J call could be wrong; TRBJ2-7 is a better fit for the DNA end. The CDR3 is 15 residues long. The V gene's germline CDR1 is KGHSH and CDR2 LQKENI. CDR3 coding DNA: TGTGCCAGCTCACCAAATAGCGGTTTTGGTGTCGAGCAGTACTTC. This gives the protein CASSPNSGFGVEQYF.

The gene calls are TRBV28 and TRBJ2-7, with 9 bases lining up with TRBD1. This CDR3 spans 15 amino acids. CDR1 and CDR2 (germline): MDHEN, SYDVKM. V shed 7 bases, J shed 4 bases, and the junction held 11 bases outside the gene matches. CDR3 DNA sequence: TGTGCCAGCACCTCCGTCGGGACAGGGCAATACGAGCAGTACTTC. Translating it yields CASTSVGTGQYEQYF. The whole variable domain, filled in from reference TRBV28 and TRBJ2-7, reads DVKVTQSSRYLVKRTGEKVFLECVQDMDHENMFWYRQDPGLGLRLIYFSYDVKMKEKGDIPEGYSVSREKKERFSLILESASTNQTSMYLCASTSVGTGQYEQYFGPGTRLTVT.

The V and J genes are TRBV28 and TRBJ1-2; 8 bases line up with TRBD1. Germline CDR1 is MDHEN and CDR2 is SYDVKM. Losses at the gene ends were 2 bases for V and 10 bases for J; bases not matched to a gene: 9. This CDR3 region has 14 residues. CDR3 region: CASSLAGQGGFYTF. CDR3 nucleotides: TGTGCCAGCAGTTTAGCCGGACAGGGTGGATTCTACACCTTC.

The chain joins TRBV6-1 to TRBJ2-1; weak D call: TRBD2 (6 bases). V was trimmed by 4 bases and J by 4 bases, leaving 17 bases between them. The V gene's germline CDR1 is MNHNS and CDR2 SASEGT. The CDR3 contains 16 residues. As DNA, the CDR3 is TGTGCCAGCAGTGGGATAGGGCAGGGAGGTTACAATGAGCAGTTCTTC. Its translation: CASSGIGQGGYNEQFF.

The chain recombines TRBV28 with TRBJ2-1; 13 nucleotides line up with TRBD2. Germline CDR1 reads MDHEN; CDR2 reads SYDVKM. V shed 6 bases and J 5 bases; nucleotides not matched to a gene: 7. The CDR3 is 16 amino acids. The CDR3 DNA reads as TGTGCCAGCAGCCACTCGGGACTAGCGGGGAACAATGAGCAGTTCTTC. Translation: CASSHSGLAGNNEQFF.

The gene calls are TRBV6-4 and TRBJ1-1; possibly TRBD1 for D (6 bases). With 4 bases removed from V and 4 bases from J, the gap between germline ends came to 10 bases. Germline V CDR1 and CDR2: MRHNA, SNTAGT. The CDR3 spans 13 residues. In nucleotides, the CDR3 is TGTGCCAGCAGTGGGGCAGGGGTCACTGAAGCTTTCTTT. Protein: CASSGAGVTEAFF.

The rearrangement links TRBV5-1 to TRBJ2-1, with 11 positions matching TRBD2. With 4 bases clipped from V and 3 bases from J, the junction kept 9 bases outside the gene matches. This CDR3 spans 17 amino acids. Germline values: CDR1 SGHRS, CDR2 YFSETQ. CDR3 nucleotide sequence: TGCGCCAGCAGCCTAACATCCGGGACTAGCGGCTACAATGAGCAGTTCTTC. Translating gives CASSLTSGTSGYNEQFF. The variable domain in full, with the rest retrieved from reference TRBV5-1 and TRBJ2-1, is KAGVTQTPRYLIKTRGQQVTLSCSPISGHRSVSWYQQTPGQGLQFLFEYFSETQRNKGNFPGRFSGRQFSNSRSEMNVSTLELGDSALYLCASSLTSGTSGYNEQFFGPGTRLTVL.

V gene TRBV5-1 combines with J gene TRBJ2-5, with D uncertain. Germline V gene data show CDR1 as SGHRS and CDR2 as YFSETQ. The CDR3 spans 17 residues. With 5 bases removed from V and 0 bases from J, the gap between germline ends came to 20 bases. The CDR3 sequence is CASSKDPNPRYQETQYF. DNA for the CDR3: TGCGCCAGCAGTAAGGACCCAAACCCTCGGTACCAAGAGACCCAGTACTTC.

The CDR3 spells CASSLSGAKNIQYF. CDR3 in DNA: TGTGCCAGCAGTTTGTCCGGGGCCAAAAACATTCAGTACTTC. The rearrangement joins TRBV28 to TRBJ2-4; D is unclear. Trimming removed 3 bases at V and 1 base at J, with 7 bases between. Per germline, CDR1 MDHEN and CDR2 SYDVKM. The CDR3 totals 14 residues.

This chain uses TRBV7-9 with TRBJ2-7; D is unresolved. Trimming removed 4 bases at V and 2 bases at J, with 9 bases between. The CDR3 is 13 residues long. Germline V gene lookup returns CDR1 SEHNR and CDR2 FQNEAQ (reference sequence). CDR3 amino acids: CASSSSKAYEQYF. CDR3 DNA sequence: TGTGCCAGCAGCTCCAGTAAGGCCTACGAGCAGTACTTC.

Concerning this clone: Other nucleotide sequences in the sample specify the same CDR3. V gene TRBV6-1 combines with J gene TRBJ2-7, with 10 bases that match TRBD1. The CDR3 is 15 residues long. In germline, CDR1 is MNHNS, CDR2 SASEGT. The V segment lost 4 bases and the J segment 2 bases; nucleotides outside the gene matches: 5. The CDR3 bases are TGTGCCAGCAGTGTGGCGGGACAGGGGACCTACGAGCAGTACTTC. Translation: CASSVAGQGTYEQYF.

The chain couples TRBV28 to TRBJ2-7; D not resolved. V lost 3 bases and J lost 5, with 8 bases in between. Germline CDR1 reads MDHEN; CDR2 reads SYDVKM. This CDR3 region has 12 residues. CDR3 sequence (DNA): TGTGCCAGCAGTTTGGCTGCAAACGAGCAGTACTTC. Translating it yields CASSLAANEQYF.

The chain recombines TRBV28 with TRBJ2-7; D tentatively fits TRBD1 or TRBD2 (5 bases each). Trimming shortened V by 4 bases and J by 6 bases, and 13 bases separated the two germline ends. CDR1 is MDHEN and CDR2 is SYDVKM in the germline V gene. This CDR3 spans 13 amino acids. CDR3: CASSSIGGSEQYF. The CDR3 nucleotides are TGTGCCAGCAGTTCCATTGGGGGAAGCGAGCAGTACTTC.

The chain carries TRBV5-1 and TRBJ2-5; 7 bases line up with TRBD1. The closer fit of TRBJ2-7 to the DNA end suggests the J call may be wrong. Looked up from germline, CDR1 is SGHRS and CDR2 is YFSETQ. The length of the CDR3 is 14 residues. As DNA, the CDR3 is TGCGCCAGCAGCTTGGGACAGGGCAGGTACGAGCAGTACTTC. Protein sequence: CASSLGQGRYEQYF.

The CDR3 DNA is TGTGCCAGCAGTCAAATTCATTCCTACGAGCAGTACTTC. The encoded protein is CASSQIHSYEQYF. The rearrangement uses TRBV28 and TRBJ2-7; no definite D call. The V and J ends lost 5 bases and 1 base respectively, with 9 bases between them. The CDR3 length is 13 residues. Germline V CDR1 and CDR2: MDHEN, SYDVKM.